The entry that follows covers one T cell receptor (beta chain) sequence. The target of this receptor is not known. No base-level quality is on record; no much larger clone is a single base apart. V and J are truncated by 0 bases and 3 bases respectively, leaving an intervening sequence of 12 bases. CDR1 and CDR2 are drawn from the germline V gene: SQVTM, ANQGSEA. From the cysteine up to the phenylalanine, the CDR3 has a length of 15 residues. Only the CDR3 portion is preserved as DNA: 45 bases, with reading frame beginning at the first base. Libraries were constructed by the immunoSEQ multiplex PCR assay. The multiplex PCR relied on a mix of 60 forward primers for TCR Vbeta segments and 13 reverse primers for TCR Jbeta segments. A multiplex PCR assay on genomic DNA amplified the CDR3 region of rearranged TCR beta genes. On the Illumina HiSeq System, the amplified TCR beta libraries were sequenced as 87-base-pair reads. Per the authors' processing: In a later analysis, approximately 74 million unique TCR beta chains were counted across the 500 to 850 repertoires, and about 9.9 million of these chains were shared by at least two donors. Raw reads were error-corrected and collapsed into unique sequences by a nearest-neighbor algorithm in which closely related sequences were merged to remove PCR and sequencing errors. To assign V, D and J gene segments, CDR3 sequences were aligned to IMGT reference sequences. Each retained sequence needed at least a six-nucleotide match to both a V gene segment and a J gene segment. A rearrangement was called productive if the CDR3 had no stop codons and remained in frame with V and J, and every other rearrangement was called non-productive. Following IMGT convention, CDR3 was defined as the stretch from the second conserved V-encoded cysteine to the conserved J-encoded phenylalanine. The earlier analysis of 450 to 750 of the donors excluded any sequence lacking an unambiguous match to a single V gene segment. An earlier analysis of just under 600 of the donors called V segments functional above 56.7% productive rearrangements and segregating when the between-donor standard deviation exceeded 5%. A statistical classification framework was built for diagnosing cytomegalovirus status from the catalog of TCR beta chain sequences. A later analysis assigned V and J genes by comparing TCR nucleotide sequences with IMGT/GENE-DB human TR gene sequences. The TCRdist pipeline was used in a later analysis to assign CDR3 sequences and most-parsimonious VDJ recombination scenarios. In a later analysis, each TCR beta chain was defined by its CDR3 amino acid sequence together with its V-gene family, and reads lacking a unique V-gene family were excluded. In a later analysis, approximately 640 highly shared, low-generation-probability nucleotide sequences were removed to address suspected cross-contamination and a sequencing artifact. In a later analysis, a clonal expansion index was calculated for each public chain from normalized within-repertoire ranks of inferred template counts. A later analysis computed generation probabilities with a VDJ recombination model fitted to out-of-frame rearrangements, and checked the results against IGoR. In a later analysis, TCR-TCR, TCR-HLA and TCR-CMV co-occurrence was scored with hypergeometric tests, and a repertoire-size bias correction was applied to TCR pairs. To estimate false discovery rates, a later analysis permuted the HLA or CMV assignments 20 times. In a later analysis, co-occurring TCRs were grouped using DBSCAN, with TCRdist sequence similarity added in when clustering inside HLA-allele-positive subsets. For co-occurrence clustering, repertoires with fewer than 30,000 or more than 120,000 public chains were excluded, along with five or six repertoires with anomalous nucleotide sharing. TCRdb holds this immuneACCESS table with in-frame rearrangements only. Some clones are missing; in checked studies, unresolved V genes explain under half, and the rest has no known cause. The D gene and trimming were derived from the DNA, and the V and J assignments and clone size from that table. The sample table shows roughly 200,000 clones, and around 79% are seen once. The leading ten clones occupy around 4.3% of the sample.

The data belong to a study of cytomegalovirus exposure and HLA in healthy donors (dated by TCRdb to about 2017). Regarding the study in general: In an earlier analysis of approximately 640 of the donors, less than 350 Gb of sequence data and 90 million to 120 million unique TCR beta sequences from about 179 million T cells were reported. Every discovery cohort repertoire had been produced on one sequencing platform. The T cell repertoires of under 750 subjects were profiled by immunosequencing and related to cytomegalovirus serostatus. In a later genetic analysis, genome-wide SNP genotypes for about three fifths of the 666 donors were used, and that subset was treated as a discovery cohort. Approximately 300 gigabases of sequencing data and tens of millions of unique TCR sequences were included in an early release covering under 650 HLA-typed donors. Both class I and class II loci were covered by HLA typing, at four-digit resolution. Alongside the repertoire data, information on donor age, sex, ethnicity and CMV serostatus was compiled. Rather than drawing on any new phenotypic data, the later analysis identified candidate immune exposures from TCR beta sequences and the way those sequences occurred across donors. Four to six DR-DQ haplotypes were handled as single units for association and clustering, since linkage in the cohort was strong. The study combined high-throughput TCR immunosequencing, statistical association of individual TCRs with disease status, and machine learning to predict cytomegalovirus infection status. To study patterns of TCR occurrence, a later analysis re-analyzed previously published TCR beta repertoires from 500 to 850 donors and added high-resolution HLA genotyping. Among a few hundred genotyped donors of the cohort, an average of around 240,000 unique TCR beta nucleotide sequences were sequenced per donor, around a sixth of them non-productive. To decide whether each TCR beta V gene segment behaved as functional or pseudogenic, an earlier analysis of some 580 of the donors relied on high-throughput TCR beta sequencing. The number of donors typed differed by locus, with roughly 629-640 for A, B, C, DRB1 and DQB1, around 500 for DQA1, over 600 for DPA1, and around 460 for DPB1. A separate validation cohort of about 110 different subjects was used in addition to the 666-subject first cohort. The genetic ancestry cluster associated with self-reported Caucasian donors included about four fifths of the 350 to 500 genotyped donors. The study was designed to test whether signatures of past pathogen exposure could be identified by cataloging public T cell receptors.

General conclusions and limits of the study: Broadly in line with IMGT annotations, most TCR beta V segments showed up in productive rearrangements about 87% or about 30% of the time in an earlier analysis of a few hundred of the donors. A later genetic analysis reported fewer N-insertions in productive TCRs among donors in an Asian-associated ancestry cluster than the approximately 700-donor mean. A later analysis associated 15,000 to 20,000 TCR beta sequences with specific HLA alleles at a false discovery rate of 0.05. Several of the top co-occurrence clusters appeared to be linked to parvovirus B19, influenza, CMV and Epstein-Barr virus, according to a later analysis. A cluster of highly shared sequence variants was judged likely to represent a technical artifact of the sequencing pipeline. In this cohort, only TCR beta chains were sequenced, and detectable features were limited by the absence of alpha or paired-chain data. A few of the identified cytomegalovirus-associated TCR beta chains were confirmed in vitro to be specific for cytomegalovirus antigens. Compared with equally common non-associated chains, HLA-associated TCR beta chains in a later analysis were more clonally expanded and had lower generation probabilities. Because HLA typing was unavailable for some donors at each locus, only the typed subset was used in association tests. Because counts were too low, approximately 15 rarely observed V segments, including chromosome 9 orphons, were excluded from the earlier analysis of under 650 of the donors. In both the original and validation cohorts, the classifier was reported to diagnose cytomegalovirus status with high specificity and sensitivity. Presence/absence analyses assumed roughly uniform sequencing depth across donors, an assumption that may not hold. In a later analysis, TCR association rates were found to vary across HLA loci, with the most associated TCRs seen for DRB1 alleles and the fewest for HLA-C alleles. Some IMGT-functional V segments, including TRBV6-2 and TRBV6-3, could not be distinguished by the 87-base-pair reads and were therefore excluded. When HLA alleles, especially DR and DQ, strongly co-occurred, attributing TCR associations to individual alleles was difficult. V-gene and J-gene trimming of TCR beta chains was associated with a missense DCLRE1C variant in a later genetic analysis, and the association was replicated in an independent cohort. The study listed 150 to 200 TCR beta chains as associated with cytomegalovirus. According to a later analysis, most CMV-associated TCR beta chains appeared to be HLA-restricted, and the HLA associations seemed to be driven largely by CMV exposure. The authors suggested that the approach could potentially be extended to other disease states and immunological phenotypes. CMV serostatus was the only immune exposure information available for the cohort. Correlated functional status among segregating V segments might be attributable to linkage disequilibrium, but an unknown experimental factor could not be ruled out. Most TCR sequences were seen in very few donors, while some public TCRs were found in many individuals. A further reported finding was that TCR beta sequences accurately predicted the HLA-A and HLA-B alleles for most subjects in the first cohort.

The cohort comprised approximately 700 healthy bone marrow donors. At the time of sampling, every cohort member was nominally healthy, though immune exposures that went unrecorded were likely present. The donor was CMV seropositive and was included in the group of 300 or so seropositive cohort members. A peripheral blood sample was collected from each donor, and TCR beta sequencing was performed on peripheral blood mononuclear cells. The Qiagen DNeasy Blood Extraction Kit was used to extract genomic DNA from the blood cell samples. The clonotype comes from a woman in her thirties in good health and CMV-seropositive. The V gene is TRBV29-1 and the J gene is TRBJ1-5; the D gene cannot be named for sure. The specimen sequenced was PBMCs. The CDR3 region has the sequence CSVEEAPRLNQPQHF. The nucleotide sequence is given as TGCAGCGTTGAAGAGGCTCCCAGGCTCAATCAGCCCCAGCATTTT.